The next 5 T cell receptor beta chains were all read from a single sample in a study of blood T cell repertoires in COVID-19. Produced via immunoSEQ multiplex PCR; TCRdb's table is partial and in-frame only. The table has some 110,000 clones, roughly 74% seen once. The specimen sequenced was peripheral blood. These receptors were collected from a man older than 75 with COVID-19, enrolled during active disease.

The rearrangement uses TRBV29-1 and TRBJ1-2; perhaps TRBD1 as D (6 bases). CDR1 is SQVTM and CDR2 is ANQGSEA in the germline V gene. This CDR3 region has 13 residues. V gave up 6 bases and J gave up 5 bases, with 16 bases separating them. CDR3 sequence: CSVATGSPYGYTF. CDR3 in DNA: TGCAGCGTCGCGACAGGATCCCCGTATGGCTACACCTTC.

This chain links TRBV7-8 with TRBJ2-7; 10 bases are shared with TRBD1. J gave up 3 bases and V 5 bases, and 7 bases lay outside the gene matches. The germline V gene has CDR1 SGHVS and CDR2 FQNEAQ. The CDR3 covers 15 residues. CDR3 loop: CASSQRTGGIYEQYF. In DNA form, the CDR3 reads TGTGCCAGCAGCCAAAGGACAGGGGGGATCTACGAGCAGTACTTC.

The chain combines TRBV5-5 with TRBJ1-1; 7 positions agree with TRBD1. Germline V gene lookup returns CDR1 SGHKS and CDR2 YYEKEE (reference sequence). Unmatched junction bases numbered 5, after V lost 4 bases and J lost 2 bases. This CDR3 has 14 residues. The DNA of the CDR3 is TGTGCCAGCAGCGACAGGGTGGGAAACACTGAAGCTTTCTTT. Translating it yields CASSDRVGNTEAFF.

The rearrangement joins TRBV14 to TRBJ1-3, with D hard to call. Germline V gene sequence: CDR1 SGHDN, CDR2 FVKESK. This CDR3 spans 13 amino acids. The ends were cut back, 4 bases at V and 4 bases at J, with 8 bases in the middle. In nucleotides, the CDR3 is TGTGCCAGCAGCCCCTCCGGGGGAAACACCATATATTTT. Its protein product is CASSPSGGNTIYF.

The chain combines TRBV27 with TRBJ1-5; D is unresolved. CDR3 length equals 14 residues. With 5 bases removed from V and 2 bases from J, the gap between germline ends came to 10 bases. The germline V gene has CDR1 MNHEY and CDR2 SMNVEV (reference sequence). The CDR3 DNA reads TGTGCCAGCAGTCTGCGGGAAGGCAATCAGCCCCAGCATTTT. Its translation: CASSLREGNQPQHF.